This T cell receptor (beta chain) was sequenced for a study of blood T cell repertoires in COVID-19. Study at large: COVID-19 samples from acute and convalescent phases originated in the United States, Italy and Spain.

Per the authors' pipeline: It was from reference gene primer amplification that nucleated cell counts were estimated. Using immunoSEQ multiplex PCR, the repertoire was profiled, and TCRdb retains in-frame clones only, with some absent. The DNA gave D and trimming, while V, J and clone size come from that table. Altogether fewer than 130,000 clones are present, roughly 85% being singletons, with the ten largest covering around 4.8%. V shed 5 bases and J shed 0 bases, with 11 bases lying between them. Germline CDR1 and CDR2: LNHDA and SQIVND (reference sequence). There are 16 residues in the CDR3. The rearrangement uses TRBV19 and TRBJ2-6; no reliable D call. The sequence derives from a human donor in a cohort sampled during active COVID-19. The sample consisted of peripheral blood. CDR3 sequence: CASSPGSASGANVLTF. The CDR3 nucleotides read TGTGCCAGTAGTCCCGGGTCTGCCTCTGGGGCCAACGTCCTGACTTTC.